This TCR beta chain was obtained from a study of identical twins. Study-wide results and limits: In drawing conclusions, the study used cross-sectional statistical analysis and did not follow the same donors. It was out-of-frame TCR alpha sharing in monozygotic twins that models underestimated.

Comment on this clonotype: As yet, its antigen is unknown. A much more abundant neighbour one base away suggests this may be a read error.

Looked up from germline, CDR1 is MNHNS and CDR2 is SASEGT. This CDR3 is 14 amino acids long. Germline trimming cut 6 bases from V and 3 bases from J; bases unmatched to any gene: 4. Via MiXCR, TCRdb re-called the 5' RACE reads, giving one row per CDR3 protein. Counted here are 450,000 to 500,000 distinct CDR3 sequences, roughly an eighth occurring once; the ten biggest clones make up 0.98%. These data are also associated with another study on yellow fever vaccine responses in identical twins.

The sample consisted of CD4+ T cells sorted from blood. The source of this sequence is a woman aged 18-35 years in good health. The chain uses TRBV6-1 and TRBJ2-3, with 9 bases fitting TRBD1. The CDR3 nucleotides read TGTGCCAGCAGGGGGACAGGGAGGACAGATACGCAGTATTTT. Translated: CASRGTGRTDTQYF.